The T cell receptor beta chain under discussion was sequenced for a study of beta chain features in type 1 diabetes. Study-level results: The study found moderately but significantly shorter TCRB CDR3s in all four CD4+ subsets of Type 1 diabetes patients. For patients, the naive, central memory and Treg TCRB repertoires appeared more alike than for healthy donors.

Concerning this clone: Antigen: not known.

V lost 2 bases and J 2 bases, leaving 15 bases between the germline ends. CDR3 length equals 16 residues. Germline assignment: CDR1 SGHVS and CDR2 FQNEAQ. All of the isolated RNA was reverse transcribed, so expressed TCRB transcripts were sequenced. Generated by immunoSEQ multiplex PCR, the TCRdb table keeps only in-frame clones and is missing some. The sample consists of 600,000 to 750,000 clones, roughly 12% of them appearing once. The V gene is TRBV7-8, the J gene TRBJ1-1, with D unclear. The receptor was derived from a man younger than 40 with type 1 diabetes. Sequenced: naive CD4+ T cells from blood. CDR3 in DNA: TGTGCCAGCAGCTTATACAATTCCGGCGGAAACACTGAAGCTTTCTTT. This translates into CASSLYNSGGNTEAFF.